This T cell receptor (beta chain) was captured in a study of T cell responses to AZD1222 COVID-19 vaccine. Per germline, CDR1 LGHDT and CDR2 YNNKEL (reference sequence). This CDR3 region has 13 residues. V was clipped by 9 bases and J by 1 base, with 12 bases between them. Study-wide findings and caveats: The study sampled repertoires only after the peak T cell response. Donors in the cohort were predominantly white British and more often female, and clonal diversity was possibly underestimated. Regions 160-218 and 743-854 dominated among vaccine-associated CD4 TCRs spanning spike.

Details on this clone: Its matching antigen is unknown.

TCRdb's table, derived via immunoSEQ multiplex PCR, lists solely in-frame clones and lacks some. This table holds about 79,000 clones, approximately 80% found once. The gene calls are TRBV3-1 (or the pseudogene TRBV3-2) and TRBJ1-1; D perhaps matches TRBD1 (6 bases). The material was peripheral blood, obtained on day 0 of AZD1222 vaccination. This TCR was sampled from an adult in good health. This CDR3 reads CASRQASNTEAFF. The CDR3 DNA reads TGTGCCAGTCGACAGGCTTCGAACACTGAAGCTTTCTTT.